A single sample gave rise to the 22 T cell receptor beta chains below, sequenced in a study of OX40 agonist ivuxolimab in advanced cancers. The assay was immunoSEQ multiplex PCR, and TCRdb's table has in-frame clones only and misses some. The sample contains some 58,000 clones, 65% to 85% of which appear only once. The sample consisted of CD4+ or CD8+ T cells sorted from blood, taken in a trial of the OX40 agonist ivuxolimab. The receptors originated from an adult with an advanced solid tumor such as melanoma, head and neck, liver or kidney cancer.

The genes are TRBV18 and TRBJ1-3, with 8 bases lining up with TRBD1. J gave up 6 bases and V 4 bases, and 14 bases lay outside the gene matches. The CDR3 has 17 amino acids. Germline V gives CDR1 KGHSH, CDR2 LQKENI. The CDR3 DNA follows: TGTGCCAGCTCACTACAGGGGGTCCCCGGCGGTGAAAACACCATATATTTT. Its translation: CASSLQGVPGGENTIYF.

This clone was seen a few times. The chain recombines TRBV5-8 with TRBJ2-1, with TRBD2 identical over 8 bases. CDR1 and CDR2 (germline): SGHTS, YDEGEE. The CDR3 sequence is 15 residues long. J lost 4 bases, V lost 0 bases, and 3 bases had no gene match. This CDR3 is CASSLGTSSYNEQFF. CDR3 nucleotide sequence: TGTGCCAGCAGCTTGGGGACTAGCAGTTACAATGAGCAGTTCTTC.

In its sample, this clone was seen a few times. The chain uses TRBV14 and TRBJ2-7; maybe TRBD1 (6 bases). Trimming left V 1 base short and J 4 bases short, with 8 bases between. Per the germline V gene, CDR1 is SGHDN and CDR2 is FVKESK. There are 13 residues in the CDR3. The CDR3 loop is CASSQGTAYEQYV. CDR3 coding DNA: TGTGCCAGCAGCCAAGGGACAGCTTACGAGCAGTACGTC.

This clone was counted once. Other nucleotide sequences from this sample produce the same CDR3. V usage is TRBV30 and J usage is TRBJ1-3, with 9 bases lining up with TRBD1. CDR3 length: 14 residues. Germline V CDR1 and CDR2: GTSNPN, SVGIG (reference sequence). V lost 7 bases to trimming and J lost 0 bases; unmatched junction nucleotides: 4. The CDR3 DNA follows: TGTGCCTCGGACAGGGGAACCTCTGGAAACACCATATATTTT. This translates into CASDRGTSGNTIYF. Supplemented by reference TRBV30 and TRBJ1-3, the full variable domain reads SQTIHQWPATLVQPVGSPLSLECTVEGTSNPNLYWYRQAAGRGLQLLFYSVGIGQISSEVPQNLSASRPQDRQFILSSKKLLLSDSGFYLCASDRGTSGNTIYFGEGSWLTVV.

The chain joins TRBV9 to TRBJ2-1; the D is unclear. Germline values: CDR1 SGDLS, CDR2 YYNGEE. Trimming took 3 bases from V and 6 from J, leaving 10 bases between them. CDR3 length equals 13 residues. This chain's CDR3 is CASSADPSNEQFF. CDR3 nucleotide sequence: TGTGCCAGCAGCGCGGACCCTAGCAATGAGCAGTTCTTC.

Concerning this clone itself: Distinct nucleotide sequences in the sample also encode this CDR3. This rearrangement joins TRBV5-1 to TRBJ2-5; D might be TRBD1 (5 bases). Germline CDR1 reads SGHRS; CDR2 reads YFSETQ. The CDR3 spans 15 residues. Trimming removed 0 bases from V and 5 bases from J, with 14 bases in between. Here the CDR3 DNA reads TGCGCCAGCAGCTTGGCCAATAGGGGTGGCGAGACCCAGTACTTC. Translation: CASSLANRGGETQYF.

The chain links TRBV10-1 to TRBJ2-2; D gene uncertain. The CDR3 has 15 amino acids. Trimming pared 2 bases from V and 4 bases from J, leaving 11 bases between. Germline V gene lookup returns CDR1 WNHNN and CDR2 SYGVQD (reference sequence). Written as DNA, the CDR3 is TGCGCCAGCAGTGAGCGGGTTGGCGGCACCGGGGAGCTGTTTTTT. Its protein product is CASSERVGGTGELFF.

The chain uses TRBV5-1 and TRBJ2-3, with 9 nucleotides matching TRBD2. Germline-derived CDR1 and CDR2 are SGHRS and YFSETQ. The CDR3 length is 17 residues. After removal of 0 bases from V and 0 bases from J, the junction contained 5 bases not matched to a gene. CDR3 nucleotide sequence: TGCGCCAGCAGCTTGGGCACTAGCGGGCAAAGCACAGATACGCAGTATTTT. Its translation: CASSLGTSGQSTDTQYF.

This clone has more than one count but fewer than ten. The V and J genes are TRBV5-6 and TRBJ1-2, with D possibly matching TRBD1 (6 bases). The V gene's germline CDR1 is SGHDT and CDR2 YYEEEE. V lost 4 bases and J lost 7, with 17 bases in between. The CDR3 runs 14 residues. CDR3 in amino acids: CASSDGQTGGGYTF. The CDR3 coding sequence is TGTGCCAGCAGCGACGGACAGACCGGAGGTGGCTACACCTTC.

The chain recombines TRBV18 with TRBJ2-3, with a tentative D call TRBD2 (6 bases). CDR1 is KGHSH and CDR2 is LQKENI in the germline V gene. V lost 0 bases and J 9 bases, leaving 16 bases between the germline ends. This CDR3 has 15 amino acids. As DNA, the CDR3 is TGTGCCAGCTCACCACCGTCTAGCGCACAGATCACGCAGTATTTT. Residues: CASSPPSSAQITQYF.

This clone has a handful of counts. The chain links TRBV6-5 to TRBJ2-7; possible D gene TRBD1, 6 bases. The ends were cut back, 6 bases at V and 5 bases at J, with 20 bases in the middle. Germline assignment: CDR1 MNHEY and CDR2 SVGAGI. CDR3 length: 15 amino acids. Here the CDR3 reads CASSPEARGGDEQYF. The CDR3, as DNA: TGTGCCAGCAGCCCCGAGGCTCGAGGGGGAGACGAGCAGTACTTC.

The CDR3 DNA is TGTGCCAGCAGCTTAGTAATAACCCCCTACAATGAGCAGTTCTTC. Translating it yields CASSLVITPYNEQFF. This rearrangement joins TRBV11-2 to TRBJ2-1; no definite D call. Germline values: CDR1 SGHAT, CDR2 FQNNGV. The CDR3 consists of 15 residues. V gave up 1 base and J gave up 2 bases, with 9 bases separating them.

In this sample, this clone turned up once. Here the CDR3 reads CASSLVTTPGETQYF. The CDR3 region has the DNA TGCGCCAGCAGCTTGGTTACAACTCCGGGGGAGACCCAGTACTTC. V gene TRBV5-1 combines with J gene TRBJ2-5; weak D call: TRBD2 (5 bases). In germline, CDR1 is SGHRS, CDR2 YFSETQ. V lost 0 bases to trimming and J lost 5 bases, with 14 bases between them. The CDR3 has 15 amino acids. The whole variable domain, filled in from reference TRBV5-1 and TRBJ2-5, reads KAGVTQTPRYLIKTRGQQVTLSCSPISGHRSVSWYQQTPGQGLQFLFEYFSETQRNKGNFPGRFSGRQFSNSRSEMNVSTLELGDSALYLCASSLVTTPGETQYFGPGTRLLVL.

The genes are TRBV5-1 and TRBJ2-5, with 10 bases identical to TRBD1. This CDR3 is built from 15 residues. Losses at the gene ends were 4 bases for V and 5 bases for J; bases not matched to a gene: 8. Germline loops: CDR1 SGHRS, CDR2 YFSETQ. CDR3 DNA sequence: TGCGCCAGCAGCAACACCGGGACAGGGGAGGAGACCCAGTACTTC. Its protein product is CASSNTGTGEETQYF.

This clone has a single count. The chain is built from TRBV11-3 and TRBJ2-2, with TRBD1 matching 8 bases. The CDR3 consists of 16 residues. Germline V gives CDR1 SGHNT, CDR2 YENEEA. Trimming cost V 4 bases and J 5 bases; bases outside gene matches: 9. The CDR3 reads CASSSAGGAETGELFF. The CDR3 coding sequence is TGTGCCAGCAGCTCAGCAGGGGGCGCAGAGACCGGGGAGCTGTTTTTT.

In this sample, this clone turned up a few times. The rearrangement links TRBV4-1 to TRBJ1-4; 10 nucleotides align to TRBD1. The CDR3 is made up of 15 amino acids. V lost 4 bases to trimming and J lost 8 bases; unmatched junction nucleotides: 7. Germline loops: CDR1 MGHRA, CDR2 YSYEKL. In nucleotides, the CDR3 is TGCGCCAGCAGCCCAAGACAGGGGGCTTTCGAAAAACTGTTTTTT. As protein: CASSPRQGAFEKLFF.

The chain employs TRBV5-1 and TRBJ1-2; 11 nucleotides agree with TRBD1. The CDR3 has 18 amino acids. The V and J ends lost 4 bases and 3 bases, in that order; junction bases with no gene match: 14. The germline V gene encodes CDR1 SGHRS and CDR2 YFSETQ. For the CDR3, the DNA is TGCGCCAGCAGCGGCCGGGACAGGGGGAACCCGGCGGACTATGGCTACACCTTC. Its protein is CASSGRDRGNPADYGYTF.

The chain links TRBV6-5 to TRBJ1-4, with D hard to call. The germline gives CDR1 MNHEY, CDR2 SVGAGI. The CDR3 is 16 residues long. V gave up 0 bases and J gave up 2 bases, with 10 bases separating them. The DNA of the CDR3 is TGTGCCAGCAGTTACTCGGGCCAAGGGACTAATGAAAAACTGTTTTTT. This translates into CASSYSGQGTNEKLFF.

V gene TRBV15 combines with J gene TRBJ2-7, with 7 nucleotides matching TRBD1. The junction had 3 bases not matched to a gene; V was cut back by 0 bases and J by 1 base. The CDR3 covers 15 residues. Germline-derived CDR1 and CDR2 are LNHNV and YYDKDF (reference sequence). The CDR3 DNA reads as TGTGCCACCAGCAGAGAAAGGGGACAGTCCTACGAGCAGTACGTC. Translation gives CATSRERGQSYEQYV.

CDR3 nucleotides: TGCGCCAGCAGCTTGGAGGGCTATGGCTACACCTTC. It codes for CASSLEGYGYTF. The gene calls are TRBV5-1 and TRBJ1-2; D call uncertain. In germline, CDR1 is SGHRS, CDR2 YFSETQ. The CDR3 sequence is 12 residues long. The V and J ends lost 0 bases and 4 bases respectively, with 4 bases between them.

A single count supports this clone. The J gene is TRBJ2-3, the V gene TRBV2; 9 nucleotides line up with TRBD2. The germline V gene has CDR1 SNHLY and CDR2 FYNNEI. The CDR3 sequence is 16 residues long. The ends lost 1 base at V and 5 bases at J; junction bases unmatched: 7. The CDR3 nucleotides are TGTGCCAGCAGTGAAGTGCGGGAGGGTCCCGTAGATACGCAGTATTTT. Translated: CASSEVREGPVDTQYF. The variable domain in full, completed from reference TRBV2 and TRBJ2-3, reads EPEVTQTPSHQVTQMGQEVILRCVPISNHLYFYWYRQILGQKVEFLVSFYNNEISEKSEIFDDQFSVERPDGSNFTLKIRSTKLEDSAMYFCASSEVREGPVDTQYFGPGTRLTVL.

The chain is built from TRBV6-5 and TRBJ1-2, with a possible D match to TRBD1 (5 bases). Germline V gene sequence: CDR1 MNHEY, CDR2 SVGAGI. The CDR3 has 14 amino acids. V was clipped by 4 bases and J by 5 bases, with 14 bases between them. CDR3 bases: TGTGCCAGCAGTTTATCCGGGGGAGGGTATGGCTACACCTTC. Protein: CASSLSGGGYGYTF.